The sequence of this T cell receptor (beta chain) was determined in a study of siplizumab effects on memory and regulatory T cells. Trimming took 6 bases from V and 1 from J, leaving 14 bases between them. From germline, CDR1 is MNHNY and CDR2 SVGAGI (reference sequence). The length of the CDR3 is 15 residues. This table comes from immunoSEQ multiplex PCR, and its TCRdb copy is limited to in-frame clones, with some not included. The repertoire holds roughly 100,000 clones, with around 97% as singletons. This clonotype originated in a human donor in good health. The genes are TRBV6-6 and TRBJ2-3; the D is unclear. The material sequenced was naive CD4+ T cells sorted from blood. CDR3 nucleotides: TGTGCCAGCAGCCGAAGCGCATCGGGCACAGATACGCAGTATTTT. This sequence encodes CASSRSASGTDTQYF.